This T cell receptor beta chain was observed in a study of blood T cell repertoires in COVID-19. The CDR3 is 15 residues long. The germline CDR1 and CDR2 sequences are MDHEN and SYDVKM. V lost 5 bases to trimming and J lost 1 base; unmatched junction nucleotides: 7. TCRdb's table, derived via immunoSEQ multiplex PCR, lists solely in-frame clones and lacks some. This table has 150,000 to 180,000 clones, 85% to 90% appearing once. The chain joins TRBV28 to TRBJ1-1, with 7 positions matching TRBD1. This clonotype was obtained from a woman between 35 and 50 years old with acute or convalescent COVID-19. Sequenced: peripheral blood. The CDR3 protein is CASSIPGTANTEAFF. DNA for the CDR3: TGTGCCAGCAGTATACCCGGGACAGCGAACACTGAAGCTTTCTTT.